This is a list of T cell receptor beta chains from one sample in a study. TCRdb itself ran the 5' RACE reads through MiXCR, one entry per CDR3 protein. The repertoire consists of about 10,000 distinct CDR3 sequences, with around a quarter occurring once and the leading ten covering around 4.4%. Specimen: naive CD4+ T cells sorted from a lymph node. These TCRs come from a female donor with breast cancer. The CDR3 runs from the conserved cysteine through the conserved F or W. The order of the fields is clone size, D gene, V gene, CDR3 length, J gene, CDR3 protein, CDR3 DNA. A D gene is named only where the DNA matches it firmly. The size of a clone is reported for some rows only, either as once, few or many, or as a class for expanded clones.

>-|-|TRBV4-1|13|TRBJ1-1
CGSRKTGNSEAFF
TGCGGCAGCAGAAAAACAGGGAATTCTGAAGCTTTCTTT
>few|-|TRBV20-1|14|TRBJ1-5
CSARGGYSNQPQHF
TGCAGTGCCCGAGGGGGGTATAGCAATCAGCCCCAGCATTTT
>many|TRBD2|TRBV5-1|17|TRBJ2-5
CASSYSGTSGEGETQYF
TGCGCCAGCAGCTATAGCGGCACTAGCGGGGAGGGAGAGACCCAGTACTTC
>medium-sized|TRBD2|TRBV20-1|13|TRBJ2-3
CSARVGGSDTQYF
TGCAGTGCTAGAGTGGGGGGGTCCGATACGCAGTATTTT
>medium-sized|-|TRBV7-6|15|TRBJ1-6
CASSTDGQIGSPLHF
TGTGCCAGCAGCACAGATGGACAAATAGGATCACCCCTCCACTTT
>many|TRBD1|TRBV29-1|16|TRBJ1-1
CSVETGTGYGNTEAFF
TGCAGCGTTGAGACAGGGACGGGTTACGGGAACACTGAAGCTTTCTTT
>-|TRBD2|TRBV12-3/TRBV12-4|13|TRBJ2-1
CASRDTIGTSEFF
TGTGCCAGCAGAGACACCATCGGGACTAGCGAGTTCTTC
>few|-|TRBV7-9|14|TRBJ1-5
CASSSRQRNQPQHF
TGTGCCAGCAGCTCCCGACAGAGGAATCAGCCCCAGCATTTT
>medium-sized|TRBD1|TRBV20-1|15|TRBJ1-6
CSARSGTGDGSPLHF
TGCAGTGCTCGTTCCGGGACAGGGGATGGTTCACCCCTCCACTTT
>-|-|TRBV6-5|13|TRBJ1-1
CASSYSRNTEAFF
TGTGCCAGCAGTTACTCGAGGAACACTGAAGCTTTCTTT
>-|TRBD2|TRBV11-2|16|TRBJ2-3
CASNSGLAASTDTQYF
TGCGCCAGCAACTCAGGACTAGCGGCTAGCACAGATACGCAGTATTTT
>medium-sized|TRBD2|TRBV12-3/TRBV12-4|12|TRBJ2-3
CASQTGGATQYF
TGTGCCAGCCAAACGGGAGGAGCTACGCAGTATTTT
>-|-|TRBV24-1|13|TRBJ1-5
CATSDLSSQPQHF
TGTGCCACCAGTGATTTGTCCTCTCAGCCCCAGCATTTT
>-|-|TRBV20-1|13|TRBJ2-7
CSAQRMGSYEQYF
TGCAGTGCTCAACGAATGGGCTCCTACGAGCAGTACTTC
>many|TRBD1|TRBV29-1|16|TRBJ1-5
CSPGGQGLDSNQPQHF
TGCAGCCCTGGGGGACAGGGGCTGGATAGCAATCAGCCCCAGCATTTT
>many|TRBD1|TRBV24-1|14|TRBJ1-5
CATSGDSPLGPQHF
TGTGCCACCAGTGGGGACAGCCCCCTAGGTCCCCAGCATTTT
>-|-|TRBV4-1|17|TRBJ2-1
CASSRQGLVISYNEQFF
TGCGCCAGCAGCCGACAGGGACTCGTAATATCCTACAATGAGCAGTTCTTC
>medium-sized|-|TRBV6-1|17|TRBJ2-3
CASSEVPWGVSTDTQYF
TGTGCCAGCAGTGAAGTGCCTTGGGGGGTCAGCACAGATACGCAGTATTTT
>once|TRBD1|TRBV12-3/TRBV12-4|14|TRBJ1-2
CASSFGTGVYGYTF
TGTGCCAGCAGTTTCGGGACAGGGGTCTATGGCTACACCTTC
>-|-|TRBV4-2|14|TRBJ2-6
CASSYGTGANVLTF
TGTGCCAGCAGCTACGGGACAGGGGCCAACGTCCTGACTTTC
>-|-|TRBV20-1|14|TRBJ1-2
CSARRSSGYSGYTF
TGCAGTGCTAGGAGGTCGTCAGGTTATAGTGGCTACACCTTC
>medium-sized|-|TRBV3-1|13|TRBJ2-7
CASSSRPGAEQYF
TGTGCCAGCAGCTCACGCCCCGGGGCCGAGCAGTACTTC
>many|TRBD1|TRBV12-5|16|TRBJ2-7
CASGQSIGQVSYEQYF
TGTGCTAGTGGTCAGTCCATAGGACAGGTCTCCTACGAGCAGTACTTC
>-|TRBD2|TRBV12-3/TRBV12-4|16|TRBJ2-3
CASSWLAGGGTDTQYF
TGTGCCAGCAGTTGGCTAGCGGGAGGCGGAACAGATACGCAGTATTTT
>-|-|TRBV12-3/TRBV12-4|13|TRBJ1-5
CASSLGGTQPQHF
TGTGCCAGCAGTTTAGGTGGGACTCAGCCCCAGCATTTT
>large|-|TRBV28|12|TRBJ1-1
CASRTRRAEAFF
TGTGCCAGCAGAACCCGGAGGGCTGAAGCTTTCTTT
>-|-|TRBV20-1|13|TRBJ2-3
CSARARWQDTQYF
TGCAGTGCTAGAGCCAGGTGGCAGGATACGCAGTATTTT
>-|TRBD1|TRBV12-3/TRBV12-4|15|TRBJ1-5
CASSLQGRNNQPQHF
TGTGCCAGCAGTCTACAGGGGCGTAACAATCAGCCCCAGCATTTT
>few|-|TRBV6-5|13|TRBJ2-1
CASSKTRNNEQFF
TGTGCCAGCAGTAAAACTAGAAACAATGAGCAGTTCTTC
>medium-sized|-|TRBV10-3|16|TRBJ2-2
CAISEFGTTNTGELFF
TGTGCCATCAGTGAGTTTGGGACCACGAACACCGGGGAGCTGTTTTTT
>many|TRBD1|TRBV18|15|TRBJ1-2
CASSQGQGSNYGYTF
TGTGCCAGCTCCCAGGGACAGGGTTCGAACTATGGCTACACCTTC
>medium-sized|TRBD2|TRBV11-2|21|TRBJ2-7
CASTLKGLGGSPTSGRYEQYF
TGTGCCAGCACCTTAAAAGGTTTGGGGGGGAGCCCCACTAGCGGGAGGTACGAGCAGTACTTC
>-|TRBD1|TRBV29-1|13|TRBJ1-1
CSARTGGSTEAFF
TGCAGCGCCCGGACAGGTGGGAGCACTGAAGCTTTCTTT
>-|-|TRBV7-3|15|TRBJ2-1
CASSPGHRRSNEQFF
TGTGCCAGCAGCCCCGGACACAGGAGGTCCAATGAGCAGTTCTTC
>once|TRBD2|TRBV6-5|15|TRBJ2-1
CASSLSGSSYNGQFF
TGTGCCAGCAGTCTTAGCGGGAGCTCCTACAATGGGCAGTTCTTC
>medium-sized|TRBD1|TRBV7-7|13|TRBJ2-5
CASSSGQQETQYF
TGTGCTAGCAGCTCGGGACAGCAAGAGACCCAGTACTTC
>medium-sized|-|TRBV5-1|15|TRBJ2-1
CASSLIPRGYNEQFF
TGCGCCAGCAGCTTAATACCCCGCGGGTACAATGAGCAGTTCTTC
>few|-|TRBV6-6|12|TRBJ2-7
CASSQQGTAQYF
TGTGCCAGCAGTCAACAAGGGACGGCGCAGTACTTC
>many|-|TRBV12-3/TRBV12-4|12|TRBJ2-3
CASSSGPDTQYF
TGTGCCAGCAGCTCCGGTCCAGATACGCAGTATTTT
>many|TRBD2|TRBV7-3|15|TRBJ2-3
CASSLSGRGPDTQYF
TGTGCCAGCAGCTTGAGCGGGAGGGGCCCAGATACGCAGTATTTT
>medium-sized|-|TRBV6-5|14|TRBJ1-1
CASIPRGLNTEAFF
TGTGCCAGCATCCCTCGGGGCCTGAACACTGAAGCTTTCTTT
>-|TRBD1|TRBV7-8|18|TRBJ1-2
CASSRRPGQGAKNYGYTF
TGTGCCAGCAGCCGAAGGCCCGGACAGGGCGCCAAGAACTATGGCTACACCTTC
>-|-|TRBV7-3|14|TRBJ1-1
CASSLNRVSSEAFF
TGTGCCAGCAGCTTAAATCGCGTTAGTTCTGAAGCTTTCTTT
>medium-sized|-|TRBV29-1|12|TRBJ1-5
CSVGDSNQPQHF
TGCAGCGTTGGGGACAGCAATCAGCCCCAGCATTTT
>medium-sized|TRBD1|TRBV29-1|16|TRBJ2-1
CSVLRDRGRQGNEQFF
TGCAGCGTCCTCCGGGACAGGGGGCGCCAGGGCAATGAGCAGTTCTTC
>medium-sized|-|TRBV10-3|13|TRBJ1-2
CAIRGDLVDGYTF
TGTGCCATCAGGGGGGATCTGGTCGATGGCTACACCTTC
>many|-|TRBV18|14|TRBJ2-5
CASSPPLLQETQYF
TGTGCCAGCTCACCACCGCTGCTGCAAGAGACCCAGTACTTC
>many|-|TRBV20-1|15|TRBJ2-1
CSARIAGTKYNEQFF
TGCAGTGCTAGAATAGCCGGGACGAAATACAATGAGCAGTTCTTC
>-|-|TRBV7-6|15|TRBJ1-4
CARSLTDATNEKLFF
TGTGCCAGAAGCTTGACAGATGCAACTAATGAAAAACTGTTTTTT